This is a list of T cell receptor beta chains from one sample in a study of T cells after yellow fever vaccination. Via MiXCR, TCRdb re-called the 5' RACE reads, giving one row per CDR3 protein. Seen here are 500,000 to 650,000 distinct CDR3 sequences, 12% observed once, and the top ten hold 15%. The material sequenced was PBMCs, taken on the day of the yellow fever booster vaccination. The receptor source for this set is a man aged 30 to 39 who received the YFV17D yellow fever vaccine. CDR3s include the opening cysteine and the closing phenylalanine or tryptophan. A D gene is named only where the DNA matches it firmly. Clone sizes are given selectively: once, few, many, or a class where the clone is expanded.

>-|-|TRBJ1-1|TRBV5-4
CASSSRWDTEAFF
TGTGCCAGCAGCTCACGTTGGGACACTGAAGCTTTCTTT
>TRBD1|-|TRBJ1-5|TRBV20-1
CSAQDRVAQWQPQHF
TGCAGTGCACAAGACAGGGTGGCCCAATGGCAGCCCCAGCATTTT
>-|-|TRBJ1-2|TRBV5-6
CASSPFGTQVDGYTF
TGTGCCAGCAGCCCCTTCGGGACACAAGTCGATGGCTACACCTTC
>TRBD1|few|TRBJ1-5|TRBV27
CASRGQGGKPQHF
TGTGCCAGCAGGGGACAGGGAGGTAAGCCCCAGCATTTT
>-|-|TRBJ2-7|TRBV3-1
CASSHFPPRSYEQYF
TGTGCCAGCAGCCACTTTCCCCCACGGTCCTACGAGCAGTACTTC
>-|-|TRBJ1-5|TRBV12-3/TRBV12-4
CASSLAREQPQHF
TGTGCCAGCAGTTTAGCTAGGGAACAGCCCCAGCATTTT
>-|many|TRBJ2-2|TRBV24-1
CATSDPRGTGELFF
TGTGCCACCAGTGATCCCAGGGGCACCGGGGAGCTGTTTTTT
>-|-|TRBJ1-2|TRBV27
CASSPSGRVRGYTF
TGTGCCAGCAGTCCGAGCGGTAGGGTGAGAGGCTACACCTTC
>-|many|TRBJ2-1|TRBV7-2
CASSLAYLRNTYNEQFF
TGTGCCAGCAGTTTAGCTTACTTGCGGAATACCTACAATGAGCAGTTCTTC
>-|-|TRBJ2-7|TRBV5-6
CASSLAGTESSYEQYF
TGTGCCAGCAGCTTGGCCGGGACGGAAAGCTCCTACGAGCAGTACTTC
>-|-|TRBJ2-7|TRBV12-3/TRBV12-4
CASSQQGGEQYF
TGTGCCAGCAGTCAACAGGGTGGCGAGCAGTACTTC
>-|few|TRBJ2-5|TRBV6-5
CASSYARDWETQYF
TGTGCCAGCAGTTACGCGCGGGACTGGGAGACCCAGTACTTC
>-|few|TRBJ1-1|TRBV20-1
CSATDTSNTEAFF
TGCAGTGCCACCGACACCTCGAACACTGAAGCTTTCTTT
>-|few|TRBJ1-2|TRBV7-9
CASSFGPVEGYTF
TGTGCCAGCAGCTTTGGACCCGTCGAGGGCTACACCTTC
>-|few|TRBJ2-7|TRBV3-1
CASRLWSYEQYF
TGTGCCAGCAGGCTATGGTCCTACGAGCAGTACTTC
>TRBD1|-|TRBJ1-6|TRBV5-1
CASSPGQAFGALHF
TGCGCCAGCAGCCCGGGACAGGCCTTTGGGGCCCTCCACTTT
>TRBD1|few|TRBJ2-1|TRBV2
CASRFLTGGGGAGPNEQFF
TGTGCCAGCAGGTTCTTGACAGGGGGAGGAGGAGCGGGACCTAATGAGCAGTTCTTC
>-|few|TRBJ2-7|TRBV12-3/TRBV12-4
CASSLGDGDEQYF
TGTGCCAGCAGTTTAGGGGACGGAGACGAGCAGTACTTC
>TRBD2|-|TRBJ2-7|TRBV20-1
CSASTSGVYEQYF
TGCAGTGCCAGTACTAGCGGGGTCTACGAGCAGTACTTC
>-|few|TRBJ1-1|TRBV9
CASSRSGFVNTEAFF
TGTGCCAGCAGCAGATCCGGGTTTGTGAACACTGAAGCTTTCTTT
>-|-|TRBJ1-4|TRBV6-1
CATSDSGATNEKLFF
TGTGCCACCTCAGACTCAGGGGCCACTAATGAAAAACTGTTTTTT
>-|few|TRBJ2-1|TRBV7-9
CASSERAGQFF
TGTGCCAGCAGCGAGAGGGCTGGGCAGTTCTTC
>TRBD1|few|TRBJ2-1|TRBV30
CAWSRGTGLNEQFF
TGTGCCTGGAGTAGGGGGACAGGGCTCAATGAGCAGTTCTTC
>TRBD2|few|TRBJ2-7|TRBV6-2/TRBV6-3
CASGGRNSYEQYF
TGTGCCAGCGGCGGGAGGAACTCCTACGAGCAGTACTTC
>TRBD2|many|TRBJ2-7|TRBV19
CASSIERGYEQYF
TGTGCCAGTAGTATCGAGCGGGGGTACGAGCAGTACTTC
>TRBD2|-|TRBJ2-7|TRBV20-1
CSARDQGLTSDDYEQYF
TGCAGTGCTAGAGATCAGGGCCTGACTAGCGATGACTACGAGCAGTACTTC
>TRBD1|few|TRBJ1-5|TRBV29-1
CSAGQGFNQPQHF
TGCAGCGCAGGACAGGGCTTCAATCAGCCCCAGCATTTT
>-|-|TRBJ1-1|TRBV30
CAWREVTRWTEAFF
TGTGCCTGGAGGGAGGTTACTCGGTGGACTGAAGCTTTCTTT
>-|few|TRBJ1-1|TRBV27
CASSGFTEAFF
TGTGCCAGCAGCGGATTTACTGAAGCTTTCTTT
>-|few|TRBJ2-1|TRBV12-3/TRBV12-4
CASSPRVGAYNEQFF
TGTGCCAGCAGCCCCCGGGTCGGGGCCTACAATGAGCAGTTCTTC
>-|few|TRBJ2-7|TRBV29-1
CSVLTRGEQYF
TGCAGCGTCCTGACTAGGGGGGAGCAGTACTTC
>TRBD2|-|TRBJ2-7|TRBV7-2
CASSLVGRIEQYF
TGTGCCAGCAGCTTGGTCGGGAGGATTGAGCAGTACTTC
>-|-|TRBJ1-5|TRBV6-6
CASRQDHGPQHF
TGTGCCAGCAGGCAAGACCATGGGCCCCAGCATTTT
>TRBD2|few|TRBJ2-1|TRBV7-2
CASSFLAGGRDEQFF
TGTGCCAGCAGCTTCTTAGCGGGAGGGAGGGATGAGCAGTTCTTC
>TRBD2|few|TRBJ2-1|TRBV7-2
CASTRGEGISEQFF
TGTGCCAGCACCCGCGGGGAGGGGATTAGTGAGCAGTTCTTC
>-|-|TRBJ1-5|TRBV5-1
CASSLVPGHNQPQHF
TGCGCCAGCAGCTTGGTGCCAGGGCACAATCAGCCCCAGCATTTT
>TRBD1|-|TRBJ2-1|TRBV5-1
CASRLDRGTYNEQFF
TGCGCCAGCAGATTAGACAGGGGGACCTACAATGAGCAGTTCTTC
>-|many|TRBJ2-1|TRBV7-2
CASSLAGSSYNEQFF
TGTGCCAGCAGCTTAGCCGGGAGCTCCTACAATGAGCAGTTCTTC
>-|few|TRBJ2-1|TRBV4-1
CASSQGSRLHEQFF
TGCGCCAGCAGCCAAGGGTCGAGGCTCCATGAGCAGTTCTTC
>-|-|TRBJ2-3|TRBV6-2/TRBV6-3
CASIPGSLGARGMKGTDTQYF
TGTGCCAGCATACCCGGGAGTTTGGGGGCTAGAGGGATGAAAGGCACAGATACGCAGTATTTT
>-|-|TRBJ2-5|TRBV7-2
CASSLWRETQYF
TGTGCCAGCAGCTTATGGAGGGAGACCCAGTACTTC
>TRBD2|-|TRBJ2-2|TRBV20-1
CRGHATGLAGGNTGELFF
TGCAGGGGCCATGCGACGGGACTAGCGGGAGGGAACACCGGGGAGCTGTTTTTT